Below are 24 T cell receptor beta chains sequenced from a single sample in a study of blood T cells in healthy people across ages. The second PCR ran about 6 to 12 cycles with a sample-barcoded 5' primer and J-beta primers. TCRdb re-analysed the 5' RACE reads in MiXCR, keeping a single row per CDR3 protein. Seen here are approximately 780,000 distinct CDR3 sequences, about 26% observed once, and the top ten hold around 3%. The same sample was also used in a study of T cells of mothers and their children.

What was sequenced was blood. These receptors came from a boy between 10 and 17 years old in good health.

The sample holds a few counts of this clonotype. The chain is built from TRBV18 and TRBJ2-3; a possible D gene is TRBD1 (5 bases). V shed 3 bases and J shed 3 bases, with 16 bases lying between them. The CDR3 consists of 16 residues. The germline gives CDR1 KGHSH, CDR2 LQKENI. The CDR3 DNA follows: TGTGCCAGCTCACCTACAGGCGTGGGTGTTACAGATACGCAGTATTTT. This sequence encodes CASSPTGVGVTDTQYF. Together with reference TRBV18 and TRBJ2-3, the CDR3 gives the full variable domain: NAGVMQNPRHLVRRRGQEARLRCSPMKGHSHVYWYRQLPEEGLKFMVYLQKENIIDESGMPKERFSAEFPKEGPSILRIQQVVRGDSAAYFCASSPTGVGVTDTQYFGPGTRLTVL.

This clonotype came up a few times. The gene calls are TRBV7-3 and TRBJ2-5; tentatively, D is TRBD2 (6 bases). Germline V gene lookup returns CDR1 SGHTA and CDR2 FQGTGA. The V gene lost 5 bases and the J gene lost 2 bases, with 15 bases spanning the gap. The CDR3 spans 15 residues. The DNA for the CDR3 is TGTGCCAGCAGCCAAATAGGCGGGATACAAGAGACCCAGTACTTC. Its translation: CASSQIGGIQETQYF.

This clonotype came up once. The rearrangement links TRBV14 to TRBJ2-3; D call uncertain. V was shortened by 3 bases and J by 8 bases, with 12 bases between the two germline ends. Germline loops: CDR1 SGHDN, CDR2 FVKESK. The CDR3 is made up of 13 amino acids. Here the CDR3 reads CASSHEGLGTQYF. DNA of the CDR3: TGTGCCAGCAGCCATGAAGGGCTCGGTACGCAGTATTTT.

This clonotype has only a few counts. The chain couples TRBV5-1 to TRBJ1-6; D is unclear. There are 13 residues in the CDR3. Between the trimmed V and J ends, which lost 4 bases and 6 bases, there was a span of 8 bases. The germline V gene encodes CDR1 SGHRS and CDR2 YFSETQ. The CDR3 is CASSPEPNSPLHF. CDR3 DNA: TGCGCCAGCAGCCCGGAGCCTAATTCACCCCTCCACTTT.

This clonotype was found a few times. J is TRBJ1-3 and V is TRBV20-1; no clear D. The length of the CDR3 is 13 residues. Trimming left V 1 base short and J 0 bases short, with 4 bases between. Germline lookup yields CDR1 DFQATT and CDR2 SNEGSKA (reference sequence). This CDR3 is CSARGSSGNTIYF. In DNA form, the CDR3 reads TGCAGTGCTAGAGGGAGCTCTGGAAACACCATATATTTT.

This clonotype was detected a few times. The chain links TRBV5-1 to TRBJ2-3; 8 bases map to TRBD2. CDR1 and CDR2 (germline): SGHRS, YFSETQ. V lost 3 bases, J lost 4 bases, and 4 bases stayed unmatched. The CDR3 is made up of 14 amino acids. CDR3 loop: CASSSAGLADTQYF. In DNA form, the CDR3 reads TGCGCCAGCAGCTCGGCGGGACTAGCAGATACGCAGTATTTT.

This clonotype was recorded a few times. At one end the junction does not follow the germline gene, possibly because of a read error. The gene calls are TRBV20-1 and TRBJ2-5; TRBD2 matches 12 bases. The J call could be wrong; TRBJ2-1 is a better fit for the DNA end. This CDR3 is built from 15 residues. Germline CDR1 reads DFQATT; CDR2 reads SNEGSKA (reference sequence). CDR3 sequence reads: CSAIRTSGDGNGQFF. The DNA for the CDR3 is TGCAGTGCTATCCGGACTAGCGGGGATGGCAATGGGCAGTTCTTC.

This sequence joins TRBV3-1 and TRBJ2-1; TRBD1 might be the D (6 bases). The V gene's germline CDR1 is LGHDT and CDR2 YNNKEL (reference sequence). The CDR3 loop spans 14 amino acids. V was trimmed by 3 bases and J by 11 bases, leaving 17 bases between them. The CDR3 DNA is TGTGCCAGCAGCCATCCGGACAGTAAGCATCAGCAGTTCTTC. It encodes CASSHPDSKHQQFF.

The DNA of the CDR3 is TGCAGCGTCGGGACCCCAGGGGCTTTCTTT. Translated, it gives CSVGTPGAFF. This sequence joins TRBV29-1 and TRBJ1-1; D may be TRBD1 (5 bases). This CDR3 region has 10 residues. Trimming took 6 bases from V and 11 from J, leaving 13 bases between them. Germline loops: CDR1 SQVTM, CDR2 ANQGSEA.

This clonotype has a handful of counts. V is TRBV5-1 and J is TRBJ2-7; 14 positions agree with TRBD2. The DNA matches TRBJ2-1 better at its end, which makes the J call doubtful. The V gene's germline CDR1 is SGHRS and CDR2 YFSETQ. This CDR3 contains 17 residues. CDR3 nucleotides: TGCGCCAGCAGCTTGGCGGGGGGACTAGCGGGGGACAATGAGCAGTTCTTC. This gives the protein CASSLAGGLAGDNEQFF.

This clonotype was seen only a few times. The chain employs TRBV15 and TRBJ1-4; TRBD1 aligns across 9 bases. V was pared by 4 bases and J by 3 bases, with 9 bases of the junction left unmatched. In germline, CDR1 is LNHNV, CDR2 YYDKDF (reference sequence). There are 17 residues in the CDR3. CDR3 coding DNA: TGTGCCACCAGCAACCCGGGACAGGGATCAGCTAATGAAAAACTGTTTTTT. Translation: CATSNPGQGSANEKLFF.

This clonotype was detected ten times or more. The CDR3: CASSLVAGIQTQYF. Written as DNA, the CDR3 is TGTGCCAGCAGCTTAGTTGCGGGTATCCAGACCCAGTACTTC. The gene calls are TRBV7-2 and TRBJ2-5; maybe TRBD2 (5 bases). This CDR3 comprises 14 residues. Trimming took off 1 base at V and 6 bases at J, with 12 bases between the two ends. Germline-derived CDR1 and CDR2 are SGHTA and FQGNSA.

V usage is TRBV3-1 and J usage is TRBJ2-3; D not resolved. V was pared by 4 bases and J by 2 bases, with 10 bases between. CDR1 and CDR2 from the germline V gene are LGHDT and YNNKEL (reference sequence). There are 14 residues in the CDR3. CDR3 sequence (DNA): TGTGCCAGCAGCCTCCCGAGGCCCACAGATACGCAGTATTTT. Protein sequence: CASSLPRPTDTQYF.

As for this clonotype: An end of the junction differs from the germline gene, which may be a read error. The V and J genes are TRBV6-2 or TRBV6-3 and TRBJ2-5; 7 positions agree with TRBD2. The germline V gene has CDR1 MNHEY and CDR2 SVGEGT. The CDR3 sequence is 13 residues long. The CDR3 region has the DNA TGTGCCAGCAAGGCGGGGGACCAAGAGACCCAGTGCTTC. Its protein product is CASKAGDQETQCF.

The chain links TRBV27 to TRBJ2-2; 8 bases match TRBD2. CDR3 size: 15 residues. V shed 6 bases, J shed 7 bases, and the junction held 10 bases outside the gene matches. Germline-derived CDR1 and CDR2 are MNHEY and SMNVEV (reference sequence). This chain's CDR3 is CASSRYTSGGGELFF. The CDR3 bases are TGTGCCAGCAGCCGCTATACTAGCGGAGGCGGGGAGCTGTTTTTT.

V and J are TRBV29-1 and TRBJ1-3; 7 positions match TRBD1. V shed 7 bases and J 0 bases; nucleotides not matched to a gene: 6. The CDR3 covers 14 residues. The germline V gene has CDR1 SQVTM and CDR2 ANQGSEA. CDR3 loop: CSGRDSGSGNTIYF. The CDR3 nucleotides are TGCAGCGGGAGGGACAGCGGCTCTGGAAACACCATATATTTT.

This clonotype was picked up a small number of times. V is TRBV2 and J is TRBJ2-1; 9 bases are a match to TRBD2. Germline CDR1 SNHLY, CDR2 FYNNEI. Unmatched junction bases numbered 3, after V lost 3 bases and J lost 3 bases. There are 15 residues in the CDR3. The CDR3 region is CASSDLAGIYNEQFF. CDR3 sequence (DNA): TGTGCCAGCAGTGACCTAGCGGGGATCTACAATGAGCAGTTCTTC.

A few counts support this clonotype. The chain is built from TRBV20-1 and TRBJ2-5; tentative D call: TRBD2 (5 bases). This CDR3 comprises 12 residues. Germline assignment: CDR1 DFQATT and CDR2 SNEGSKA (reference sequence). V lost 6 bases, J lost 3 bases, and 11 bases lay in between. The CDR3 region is CSASGSEETQYF. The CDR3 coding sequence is TGCAGTGCGAGCGGAAGTGAAGAGACCCAGTACTTC.

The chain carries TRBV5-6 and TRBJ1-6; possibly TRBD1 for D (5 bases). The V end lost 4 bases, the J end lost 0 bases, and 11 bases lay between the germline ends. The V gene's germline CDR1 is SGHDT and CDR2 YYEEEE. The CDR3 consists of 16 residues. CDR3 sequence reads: CASSPGHVSYNSPLHF. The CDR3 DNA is TGTGCCAGCAGCCCTGGACACGTCTCCTATAATTCACCCCTCCACTTT.

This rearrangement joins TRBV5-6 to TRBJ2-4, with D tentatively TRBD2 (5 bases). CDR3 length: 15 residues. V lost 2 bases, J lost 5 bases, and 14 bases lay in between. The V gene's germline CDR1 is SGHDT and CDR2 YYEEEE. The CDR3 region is CASSFRGWLQNIQYF. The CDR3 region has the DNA TGTGCCAGCAGCTTCAGAGGGTGGCTGCAAAACATTCAGTACTTC.

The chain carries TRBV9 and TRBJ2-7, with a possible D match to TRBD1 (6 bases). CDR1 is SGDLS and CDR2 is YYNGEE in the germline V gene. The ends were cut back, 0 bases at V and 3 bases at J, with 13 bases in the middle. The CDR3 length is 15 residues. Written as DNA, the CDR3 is TGTGCCAGCAGCGTAGGCAACACAGGGATCTACGAGCAGTACTTC. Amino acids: CASSVGNTGIYEQYF.

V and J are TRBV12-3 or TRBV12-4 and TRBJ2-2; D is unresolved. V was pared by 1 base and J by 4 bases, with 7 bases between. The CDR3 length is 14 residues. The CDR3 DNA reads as TGTGCCAGCAGTTTAGTTAGGGTCACCGGGGAGCTGTTTTTT. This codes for CASSLVRVTGELFF.

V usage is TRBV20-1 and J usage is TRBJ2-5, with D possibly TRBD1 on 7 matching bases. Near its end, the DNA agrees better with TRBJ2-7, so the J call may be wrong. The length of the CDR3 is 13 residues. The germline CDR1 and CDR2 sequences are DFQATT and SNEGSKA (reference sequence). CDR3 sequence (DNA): TGCAGTGCTAGAGAGGCAGGGGGGAGCGAGCAGTACTTC. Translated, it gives CSAREAGGSEQYF.

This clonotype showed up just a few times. The CDR3 loop is CASRTPRDQETQYF. The CDR3 nucleotides read TGTGCCAGTCGGACGCCTAGGGACCAAGAGACCCAGTACTTC. The chain couples TRBV6-1 to TRBJ2-5; no definite D call. With 9 bases removed from V and 0 bases from J, the gap between germline ends came to 14 bases. The CDR3 extends over 14 amino acids. CDR1 is MNHNS and CDR2 is SASEGT in the germline V gene.